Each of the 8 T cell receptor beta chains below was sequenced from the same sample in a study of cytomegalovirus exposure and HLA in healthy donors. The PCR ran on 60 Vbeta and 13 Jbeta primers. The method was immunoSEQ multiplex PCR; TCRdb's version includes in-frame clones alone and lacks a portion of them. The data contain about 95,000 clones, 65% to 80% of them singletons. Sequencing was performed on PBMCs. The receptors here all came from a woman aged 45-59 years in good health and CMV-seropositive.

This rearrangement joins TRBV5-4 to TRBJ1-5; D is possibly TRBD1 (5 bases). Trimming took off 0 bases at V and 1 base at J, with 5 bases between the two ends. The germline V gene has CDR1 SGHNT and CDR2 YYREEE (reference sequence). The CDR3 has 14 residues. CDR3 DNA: TGTGCCAGCAGCTTGGCAGGGAGCAATCAGCCCCAGCATTTT. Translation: CASSLAGSNQPQHF.

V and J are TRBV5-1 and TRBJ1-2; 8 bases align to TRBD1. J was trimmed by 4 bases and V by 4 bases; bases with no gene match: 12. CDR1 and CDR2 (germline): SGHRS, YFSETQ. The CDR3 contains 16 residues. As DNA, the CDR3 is TGCGCCAGCAGCATTCTCCTGACAGGGGATACCTATGGCTACACCTTC. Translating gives CASSILLTGDTYGYTF.

Here the CDR3 reads CASSKGLAGVREQYF. DNA for the CDR3: TGTGCCAGCAGCAAGGGACTAGCGGGAGTTCGTGAGCAGTACTTC. This chain uses TRBV27 with TRBJ2-7, with 14 positions matching TRBD2. In germline, CDR1 is MNHEY, CDR2 SMNVEV (reference sequence). The V gene end was trimmed by 6 bases and the J gene end by 7 bases; junction bases not matched to a gene: 8. The CDR3 has 15 residues.

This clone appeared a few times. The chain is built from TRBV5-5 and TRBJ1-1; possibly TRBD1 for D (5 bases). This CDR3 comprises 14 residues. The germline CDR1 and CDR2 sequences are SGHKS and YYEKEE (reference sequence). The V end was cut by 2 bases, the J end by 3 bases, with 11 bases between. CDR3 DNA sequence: TGTGCCAGCAGCTTTAACGGGGGGGACACTGAAGCTTTCTTT. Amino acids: CASSFNGGDTEAFF.

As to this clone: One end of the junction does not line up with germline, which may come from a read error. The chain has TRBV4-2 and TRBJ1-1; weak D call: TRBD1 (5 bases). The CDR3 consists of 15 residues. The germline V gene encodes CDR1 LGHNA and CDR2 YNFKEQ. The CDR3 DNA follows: TGTGCCAGCAGCCAAGATGAGGCAGGGAACGCTGAAGCTTTCTTT. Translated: CASSQDEAGNAEAFF.

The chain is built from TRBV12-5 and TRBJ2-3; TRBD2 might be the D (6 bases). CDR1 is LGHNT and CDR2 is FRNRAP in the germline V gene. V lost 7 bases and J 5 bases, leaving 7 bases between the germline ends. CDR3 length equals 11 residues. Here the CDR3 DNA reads TGTGCTAGTGCGGGAGTAGATACGCAGTATTTT. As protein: CASAGVDTQYF.

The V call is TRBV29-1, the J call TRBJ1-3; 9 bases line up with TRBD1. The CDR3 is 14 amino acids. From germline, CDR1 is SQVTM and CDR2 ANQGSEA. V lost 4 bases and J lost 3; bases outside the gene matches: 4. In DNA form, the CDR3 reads TGCAGCGTTGTGACAGGGGGAAGTGGAAACACCATATATTTT. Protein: CSVVTGGSGNTIYF.

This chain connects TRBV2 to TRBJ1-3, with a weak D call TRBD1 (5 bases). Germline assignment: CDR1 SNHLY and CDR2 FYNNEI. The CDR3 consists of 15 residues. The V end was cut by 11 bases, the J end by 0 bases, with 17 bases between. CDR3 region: CAVRRGTSSGNTIYF. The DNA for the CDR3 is TGTGCCGTTCGGAGGGGCACTTCCTCTGGAAACACCATATATTTT.